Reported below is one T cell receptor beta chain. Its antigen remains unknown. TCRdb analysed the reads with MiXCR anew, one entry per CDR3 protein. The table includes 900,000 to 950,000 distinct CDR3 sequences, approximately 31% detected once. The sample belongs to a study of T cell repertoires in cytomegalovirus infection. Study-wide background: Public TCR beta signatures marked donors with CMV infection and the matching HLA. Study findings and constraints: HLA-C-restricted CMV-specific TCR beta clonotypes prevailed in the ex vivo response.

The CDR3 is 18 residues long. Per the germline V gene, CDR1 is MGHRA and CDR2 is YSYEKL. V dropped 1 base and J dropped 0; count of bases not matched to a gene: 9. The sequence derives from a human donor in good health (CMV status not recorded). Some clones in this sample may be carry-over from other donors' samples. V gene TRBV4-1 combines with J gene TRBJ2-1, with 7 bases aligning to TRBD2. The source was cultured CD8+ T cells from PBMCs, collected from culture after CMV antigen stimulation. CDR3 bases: TGCGCCAGCAGCCAAGGACACGGGGGGTCGATCTCCTACAATGAGCAGTTCTTC. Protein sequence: CASSQGHGGSISYNEQFF.